The rows below give T cell receptor beta chains drawn from one sample of a study of blood T cell repertoires in COVID-19. Sequencing used immunoSEQ multiplex PCR; TCRdb keeps in-frame clones, though not all of them. In the table there are about 87,000 clones, around 84% of which are singletons. Sequenced input: peripheral blood. The receptor source for this set is a man in his forties or fifties with acute or convalescent COVID-19. Each CDR3 is given with its conserved first and last residue. The D gene is left open where the match is weak. Clone size is stated in some rows and not others, as once, few, many or a class when expanded.

V gene: TRBV11-2
J gene: TRBJ2-1
clone size: NA
D gene: NA
CDR3 protein: CASSFRVSNEQFF
CDR3 DNA: TGTGCCAGCAGCTTCCGGGTATCCAATGAGCAGTTCTTC

V gene: TRBV9
J gene: TRBJ2-7
clone size: NA
D gene: TRBD1
CDR3 protein: CASSPRPGQGTLYEQYF
CDR3 DNA: TGTGCCAGCAGCCCTCGCCCGGGACAGGGCACCCTCTACGAGCAGTACTTC

V gene: TRBV4-3
J gene: TRBJ1-1
clone size: NA
D gene: NA
CDR3 protein: CASSQGRRGLNTEAFF
CDR3 DNA: TGCGCCAGCAGCCAAGGGAGGCGGGGGCTGAACACTGAAGCTTTCTTT

V gene: TRBV6-2/TRBV6-3
J gene: TRBJ1-1
clone size: NA
D gene: NA
CDR3 protein: CASSYSTFTEAFF
CDR3 DNA: TGTGCCAGCAGTTACTCAACATTCACTGAAGCTTTCTTT

V gene: TRBV6-2/TRBV6-3
J gene: TRBJ2-1
clone size: NA
D gene: NA
CDR3 protein: CASSHRTSEGGLRAGSSYNEQFF
CDR3 DNA: TGTGCCAGCAGCCACAGAACTAGCGAAGGGGGTCTCCGAGCGGGGAGCTCCTACAATGAGCAGTTCTTC

V gene: TRBV9
J gene: TRBJ2-5
clone size: NA
D gene: TRBD1
CDR3 protein: CASSPNGQGGETQYF
CDR3 DNA: TGTGCCAGCAGCCCAAACGGACAGGGCGGGGAGACCCAGTACTTC

V gene: TRBV30
J gene: TRBJ1-4
clone size: NA
D gene: NA
CDR3 protein: CAWTQDGGEKLFF
CDR3 DNA: TGTGCCTGGACACAGGATGGAGGGGAAAAACTGTTTTTT

V gene: TRBV6-5
J gene: TRBJ2-4
clone size: NA
D gene: TRBD1
CDR3 protein: CASSPGTEDIQYF
CDR3 DNA: TGTGCCAGCAGTCCCGGGACAGAGGACATTCAGTACTTC

V gene: TRBV30
J gene: TRBJ1-3
clone size: NA
D gene: NA
CDR3 protein: CAWIFSGNTIYF
CDR3 DNA: TGTGCCTGGATATTCTCTGGAAACACCATATATTTT

V gene: TRBV18
J gene: TRBJ2-1
clone size: NA
D gene: TRBD2
CDR3 protein: CASSLLGLAGEGASYNEQFF
CDR3 DNA: TGTGCCAGCTCACTCCTGGGACTAGCGGGAGAGGGGGCCTCCTACAATGAGCAGTTCTTC

V gene: TRBV3-1/TRBV3-2
J gene: TRBJ1-6
clone size: NA
D gene: TRBD1
CDR3 protein: CASSQGPGQGSLHF
CDR3 DNA: TGTGCCAGCAGCCAAGGGCCGGGACAGGGGTCCCTCCACTTT

V gene: TRBV6-1
J gene: TRBJ2-3
clone size: NA
D gene: TRBD1
CDR3 protein: CASSEERGLGTDTQYF
CDR3 DNA: TGTGCCAGCAGTGAAGAAAGGGGGCTTGGGACAGATACGCAGTATTTT

V gene: TRBV14
J gene: TRBJ1-1
clone size: NA
D gene: NA
CDR3 protein: CASSQGGAGIMNTEAFF
CDR3 DNA: TGTGCCAGCAGCCAAGGAGGTGCTGGAATTATGAACACTGAAGCTTTCTTT

V gene: TRBV6-5
J gene: TRBJ1-6
clone size: NA
D gene: NA
CDR3 protein: CASKAGHSNNSPLHF
CDR3 DNA: TGTGCCAGCAAAGCCGGACACTCCAATAATTCACCCCTCCACTTT

V gene: TRBV19
J gene: TRBJ1-1
clone size: NA
D gene: TRBD1
CDR3 protein: CASSMHRGVTEAFF
CDR3 DNA: TGTGCCAGTAGTATGCACAGGGGAGTCACTGAAGCTTTCTTT

V gene: TRBV27
J gene: TRBJ2-7
clone size: NA
D gene: TRBD2
CDR3 protein: CASSLSAGGTYEQYF
CDR3 DNA: TGTGCCAGCAGTTTATCAGCGGGGGGTACCTACGAGCAGTACTTC

V gene: TRBV5-1
J gene: TRBJ2-5
clone size: NA
D gene: NA
CDR3 protein: CASSPRTAQETQYF
CDR3 DNA: TGCGCCAGCAGCCCAAGGACAGCTCAAGAGACCCAGTACTTC

V gene: TRBV19
J gene: TRBJ2-2
clone size: NA
D gene: TRBD1
CDR3 protein: CASSPGTGFFANTGELFF
CDR3 DNA: TGTGCCAGCAGCCCCGGGACAGGGTTTTTTGCGAACACCGGGGAGCTGTTTTTT

V gene: TRBV4-2
J gene: TRBJ1-3
clone size: NA
D gene: NA
CDR3 protein: CASSQDHLRGRSGNTIYF
CDR3 DNA: TGTGCCAGCAGCCAAGATCATTTACGCGGCCGCTCTGGAAACACCATATATTTT

V gene: TRBV19
J gene: TRBJ1-3
clone size: NA
D gene: NA
CDR3 protein: CASSFRENTIYF
CDR3 DNA: TGTGCCAGTAGTTTCCGGGAAAACACCATATATTTT

V gene: TRBV9
J gene: TRBJ1-3
clone size: NA
D gene: NA
CDR3 protein: CASSVDSHSGNTIYF
CDR3 DNA: TGTGCCAGCAGCGTGGACAGCCACTCTGGAAACACCATATATTTT

V gene: TRBV30
J gene: TRBJ1-1
clone size: NA
D gene: NA
CDR3 protein: CAWSVYSLNEAFF
CDR3 DNA: TGTGCCTGGAGTGTCTATTCCCTAAATGAAGCTTTCTTT

V gene: TRBV4-1
J gene: TRBJ1-2
clone size: NA
D gene: NA
CDR3 protein: CATQKGYSNYGYTF
CDR3 DNA: TGCGCCACCCAAAAGGGGTATTCTAACTATGGCTACACCTTC

V gene: TRBV12-5
J gene: TRBJ2-3
clone size: NA
D gene: TRBD1
CDR3 protein: CASGFQDRVLDTQYF
CDR3 DNA: TGTGCTAGTGGTTTCCAGGACAGGGTGTTAGATACGCAGTATTTT

V gene: TRBV20-1
J gene: TRBJ1-1
clone size: NA
D gene: NA
CDR3 protein: CSASVAGAANTEAFF
CDR3 DNA: TGCAGTGCTAGTGTCGCAGGGGCCGCGAACACTGAAGCTTTCTTT

V gene: TRBV29-1
J gene: TRBJ2-3
clone size: NA
D gene: NA
CDR3 protein: CSVLVVDTQYF
CDR3 DNA: TGCAGCGTTCTCGTAGTGGATACGCAGTATTTT

V gene: TRBV25-1
J gene: TRBJ2-1
clone size: NA
D gene: TRBD1
CDR3 protein: CASSDRGRIEQFF
CDR3 DNA: TGTGCCAGCAGTGACAGGGGGCGCATTGAGCAGTTCTTC

V gene: TRBV19
J gene: TRBJ1-2
clone size: NA
D gene: TRBD1
CDR3 protein: CASSAQGARDGYTF
CDR3 DNA: TGTGCCAGTAGTGCCCAGGGGGCGCGGGACGGCTACACCTTC

V gene: TRBV3-1/TRBV3-2
J gene: TRBJ2-7
clone size: NA
D gene: TRBD1
CDR3 protein: CASSLGTGVNEQYF
CDR3 DNA: TGTGCCAGCAGCCTCGGGACAGGGGTAAACGAGCAGTACTTC

V gene: TRBV11-2
J gene: TRBJ2-2
clone size: NA
D gene: TRBD1
CDR3 protein: CASEQGAVTGELFF
CDR3 DNA: TGTGCCAGCGAACAGGGGGCGGTCACCGGGGAGCTGTTTTTT

V gene: TRBV6-5
J gene: TRBJ2-7
clone size: NA
D gene: NA
CDR3 protein: CASSLTGTASSYEQYF
CDR3 DNA: TGTGCCAGCAGTTTAACCGGGACTGCGAGCTCCTACGAGCAGTACTTC

V gene: TRBV2
J gene: TRBJ1-4
clone size: NA
D gene: TRBD1
CDR3 protein: CASSESDRAFEKLFF
CDR3 DNA: TGTGCCAGCAGTGAATCGGACAGGGCTTTTGAAAAACTGTTTTTT

V gene: TRBV7-9
J gene: TRBJ2-1
clone size: NA
D gene: NA
CDR3 protein: CASSLTFGTTYNEQFF
CDR3 DNA: TGTGCCAGCAGCTTAACGTTTGGGACAACCTACAATGAGCAGTTCTTC

V gene: TRBV29-1
J gene: TRBJ2-1
clone size: NA
D gene: TRBD1
CDR3 protein: CSARAGGTWNEQFF
CDR3 DNA: TGCAGCGCTCGGGCAGGGGGCACATGGAATGAGCAGTTCTTC

V gene: TRBV7-2
J gene: TRBJ2-7
clone size: NA
D gene: TRBD2
CDR3 protein: CASSTRTSGILYEQYF
CDR3 DNA: TGTGCCAGCAGCACCCGCACTAGCGGGATCTTGTACGAGCAGTACTTC

V gene: TRBV6-5
J gene: TRBJ1-3
clone size: NA
D gene: TRBD1
CDR3 protein: CATTGVDTIYF
CDR3 DNA: TGTGCCACCACAGGGGTTGACACCATATATTTT

V gene: TRBV11-3
J gene: TRBJ2-2
clone size: NA
D gene: NA
CDR3 protein: CASSRRTGLGTGELFF
CDR3 DNA: TGTGCCAGCAGCCGACGAACAGGTTTAGGCACCGGGGAGCTGTTTTTT

V gene: TRBV6-5
J gene: TRBJ2-7
clone size: NA
D gene: NA
CDR3 protein: CASSSPGAIYEQYF
CDR3 DNA: TGTGCCAGCAGCTCCCCAGGGGCGATCTACGAGCAGTACTTC

V gene: TRBV9
J gene: TRBJ1-6
clone size: NA
D gene: TRBD1
CDR3 protein: CASSADRGSPLHF
CDR3 DNA: TGTGCCAGCAGCGCGGACAGGGGATCACCCCTCCACTTT

V gene: TRBV5-4
J gene: TRBJ2-5
clone size: NA
D gene: NA
CDR3 protein: CASSFWRGAYQETQYF
CDR3 DNA: TGTGCCAGCAGCTTTTGGCGGGGAGCGTACCAAGAGACCCAGTACTTC

V gene: TRBV11-2
J gene: TRBJ1-2
clone size: NA
D gene: TRBD1
CDR3 protein: CASSFSGGSPRGYTF
CDR3 DNA: TGTGCCAGCAGCTTCTCAGGGGGCTCTCCCCGTGGCTACACCTTC

V gene: TRBV5-1
J gene: TRBJ2-5
clone size: NA
D gene: TRBD1
CDR3 protein: CASSVEGAWETQYF
CDR3 DNA: TGCGCCAGCAGCGTCGAGGGGGCCTGGGAGACCCAGTACTTC

V gene: TRBV4-2
J gene: TRBJ2-7
clone size: NA
D gene: TRBD1
CDR3 protein: CASSQAVGGTYEQYF
CDR3 DNA: TGTGCCAGCAGCCAAGCGGTAGGGGGCACCTACGAGCAGTACTTC

V gene: TRBV30
J gene: TRBJ1-6
clone size: NA
D gene: TRBD1
CDR3 protein: CAWRTGQGATYNSPLHF
CDR3 DNA: TGTGCCTGGAGAACGGGACAGGGGGCAACCTATAATTCACCCCTCCACTTT

V gene: TRBV4-1
J gene: TRBJ1-1
clone size: NA
D gene: NA
CDR3 protein: CASSPPFRDTEAFF
CDR3 DNA: TGCGCCAGCAGCCCCCCTTTTAGAGACACTGAAGCTTTCTTT

V gene: TRBV5-1
J gene: TRBJ2-3
clone size: once
D gene: NA
CDR3 protein: CASSFHTDTQYF
CDR3 DNA: TGCGCCAGCAGCTTTCACACAGATACGCAGTATTTT

V gene: TRBV6-6
J gene: TRBJ2-1
clone size: NA
D gene: TRBD1
CDR3 protein: CASSPRPLTGGSYNEQFF
CDR3 DNA: TGTGCCAGCAGTCCTCGTCCCCTAACAGGGGGCTCCTACAATGAGCAGTTCTTC

V gene: TRBV5-4
J gene: TRBJ2-5
clone size: NA
D gene: TRBD1
CDR3 protein: CASSSRDRYQETQYF
CDR3 DNA: TGTGCCAGCAGCTCCCGGGACAGGTACCAAGAGACCCAGTACTTC

V gene: TRBV3-1/TRBV3-2
J gene: TRBJ1-2
clone size: NA
D gene: NA
CDR3 protein: CASSRRTDSIYGYTF
CDR3 DNA: TGTGCCAGCAGCCGAAGGACAGATTCAATCTATGGCTACACCTTC

V gene: TRBV19
J gene: TRBJ2-2
clone size: NA
D gene: NA
CDR3 protein: CASSPQEQFVGELFF
CDR3 DNA: TGTGCCAGTAGTCCCCAGGAACAGTTCGTCGGGGAGCTGTTTTTT

V gene: TRBV11-3
J gene: TRBJ2-7
clone size: NA
D gene: NA
CDR3 protein: CASSRGSSYEQYF
CDR3 DNA: TGTGCCAGTTCAAGGGGTAGCTCCTACGAGCAGTACTTC

V gene: TRBV19
J gene: TRBJ1-5
clone size: NA
D gene: TRBD1
CDR3 protein: CASSLDRVYQPQHF
CDR3 DNA: TGTGCCAGTAGTCTGGACAGGGTGTATCAGCCCCAGCATTTT

V gene: TRBV9
J gene: TRBJ2-1
clone size: NA
D gene: NA
CDR3 protein: CASSVRGSYNEQFF
CDR3 DNA: TGTGCCAGCAGCGTCAGGGGCTCCTACAATGAGCAGTTCTTC

V gene: TRBV27
J gene: TRBJ2-7
clone size: once
D gene: NA
CDR3 protein: CASSLSRRSGAATYEQYF
CDR3 DNA: TGTGCCAGCAGTCTGAGCCGACGTAGTGGGGCCGCCACCTACGAGCAGTACTTC

V gene: TRBV5-4
J gene: TRBJ2-7
clone size: NA
D gene: NA
CDR3 protein: CASSRFGGSSYEQYF
CDR3 DNA: TGTGCCAGCAGCCGATTTGGGGGGAGCTCCTACGAGCAGTACTTC